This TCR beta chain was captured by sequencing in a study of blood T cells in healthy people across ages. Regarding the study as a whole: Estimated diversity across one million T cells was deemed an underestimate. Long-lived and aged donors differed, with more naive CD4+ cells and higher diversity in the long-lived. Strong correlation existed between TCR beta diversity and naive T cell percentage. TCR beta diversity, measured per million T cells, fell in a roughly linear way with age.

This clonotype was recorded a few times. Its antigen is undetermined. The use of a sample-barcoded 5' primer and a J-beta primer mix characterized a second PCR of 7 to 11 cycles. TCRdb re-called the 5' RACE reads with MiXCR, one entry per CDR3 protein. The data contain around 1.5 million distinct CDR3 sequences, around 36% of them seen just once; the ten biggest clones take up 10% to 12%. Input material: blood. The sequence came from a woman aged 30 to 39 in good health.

CDR3 nucleotides: TGTGCCAGCAGTGCAGGACGGACCCGCTTTGGGGCCAACGTCCTGACTTTC. This encodes CASSAGRTRFGANVLTF. The rearrangement uses TRBV2 and TRBJ2-6; no reliable D call. The CDR3 length is 17 residues. CDR1 SNHLY and CDR2 FYNNEI come from the germline V gene. Trimming took off 4 bases at V and 3 bases at J, with 16 bases between the two ends.